Reported below is one T cell receptor (beta chain). Its antigen is unknown. The CDR3 is 15 amino acids. Germline V lookup: CDR1 SGHNT, CDR2 YYREEE (reference sequence). V lost 0 bases to trimming and J lost 1 base, with 10 bases between them. These data originate in a study of OX40 agonist ivuxolimab in advanced cancers. Study-wide background: Of the participants, approximately 36% had some prior anti-PD-1, anti-PD-L1 or anti-CTLA-4 therapy, which was allowed. Study-level points and caveats: The study did not work out the antigen specificity of the expanded peripheral T cells. In CD8+ T cells, expanded clones were on average more numerous than in CD4+. The CD4+ and CD8+ T cells in the blood had expanded clonally by week 6 at 0.1 to 3.0 mg/kg.

The method was immunoSEQ multiplex PCR; TCRdb's version includes in-frame clones alone and lacks a portion of them. The table shows approximately 56,000 clones, with more than 80% occurring only once. This sequence originates from an adult with an advanced solid tumor such as melanoma, head and neck, liver or kidney cancer. V and J are TRBV5-4 and TRBJ1-1, with D unclear. Sample: CD4+ or CD8+ T cells sorted from blood, taken in a trial of the OX40 agonist ivuxolimab. CDR3 amino acids: CASSLVGFANTEAFF. The CDR3 bases are TGTGCCAGCAGCTTGGTAGGGTTCGCGAACACTGAAGCTTTCTTT.